The rows below give T cell receptor beta chains drawn from one sample of a study of blood T cells in healthy people across ages. TCRdb re-called the 5' RACE reads with MiXCR, one entry per CDR3 protein. The table has around 1.5 million distinct CDR3 sequences, approximately 32% seen once. What was sequenced was blood. These receptors all come from a woman in her 30s in good health. Both conserved end residues are part of each CDR3. Each record gives: V gene, J gene, clone size, D gene, CDR3 DNA, CDR3 protein. A D gene is named only where the DNA matches it firmly. Expanded clones get a size class; other rows say once, few or many, or leave the size out.

TRBV10-3,TRBJ2-3,many,.,TGTGCCATCAGTGAGCCATACACTTCAACGAAGGAGTCTAGCACAGATACGCAGTATTTT,CAISEPYTSTKESSTDTQYF
TRBV20-1,TRBJ2-5,.,.,TGCAGTACCTTCCCGGGACGAGCGGCGTACCAAGAGACCCAGTACTTC,CSTFPGRAAYQETQYF
TRBV28,TRBJ2-1,few,.,TGTGCCAGCAGTCACAGACAGGAAGATGAGCAGTTCTTC,CASSHRQEDEQFF
TRBV6-5,TRBJ2-5,few,TRBD2,TGTGCCAGCAGTACGGGACTACCTCGAGAGACCCAGTACTTC,CASSTGLPRETQYF
TRBV10-2,TRBJ2-1,few,TRBD2,TGCGCCAGCAGTGAGTCGGCGGGAGGTTTCTACAATGAGCAGTTCTTC,CASSESAGGFYNEQFF
TRBV20-1,TRBJ2-5,few,TRBD2,TGCAGTGCCCAAACTAGCGGGGGCTCTGGGGAGACCCAGTACTTC,CSAQTSGGSGETQYF
TRBV29-1,TRBJ2-5,.,TRBD2,TGCAGCGTGGGGACTATGGTGGCGGAGACCCAGTACTTC,CSVGTMVAETQYF
TRBV6-5,TRBJ1-1,few,.,TGTGCCAGCAGTCCCCTGGTAGACACTGAAGCTTTCTTT,CASSPLVDTEAFF
TRBV6-1,TRBJ2-6,.,.,TGTGCCAGCACCTTAAGGGCGATCGGGGGGACAGGCACTGGGGCCAACGTCCTGACTTTC,CASTLRAIGGTGTGANVLTF
TRBV5-1,TRBJ2-5,.,.,TGCGCCAGCAGCTACGGACGGAAACAAGAGACCCAGTACTTC,CASSYGRKQETQYF
TRBV29-1,TRBJ2-7,.,TRBD1,TGCAGCGTTGATGTACAGGGGAAGAAATACGAGCAGTACTTC,CSVDVQGKKYEQYF
TRBV5-8,TRBJ2-7,few,.,TGTGCCAGCAGCTTAACTCTGACCGAGCAGTACTTC,CASSLTLTEQYF
TRBV27,TRBJ2-7,.,TRBD1,TGTGCCAGCAGTTCTAGCTGGGACAGCTTGTCCTACGAGCAGTACTTC,CASSSSWDSLSYEQYF
TRBV12-3/TRBV12-4,TRBJ2-3,few,.,TGTGCCAGCAGCGCCGGGACCCCGGCAGATACGCAGTATTTT,CASSAGTPADTQYF
TRBV19,TRBJ1-1,.,.,TGTGCCAGTAGGGCGGACAGCCTGAACACTGAAGCTTTCTTT,CASRADSLNTEAFF
TRBV6-2/TRBV6-3,TRBJ2-3,.,.,TGTGCCAGCAGCCCCCCGAGCCCCGGTACGCAGTATTTT,CASSPPSPGTQYF
TRBV20-1,TRBJ1-2,.,.,TGCAGTGCTAGAGATCCTTCGGGGGCTGGCTATGGCTACACCTTC,CSARDPSGAGYGYTF
TRBV20-1,TRBJ2-5,.,.,TGCAGTGCTAGTATGCAGGGGGGGTGGGAGACCCAGTACTTC,CSASMQGGWETQYF
TRBV24-1,TRBJ1-5,.,.,TGTGCCACCAGTGAAACAGGGAATTATCAGCCCCAGCATTTT,CATSETGNYQPQHF
TRBV29-1,TRBJ2-1,many,TRBD2,TGCAGCGTTGACGTAGCGGGAGACAATGAGCAGTTCTTC,CSVDVAGDNEQFF
TRBV6-5,TRBJ2-1,few,.,TGTGCCAGCTTAGACGGCTCCTACAATGAGCAGTTCTTC,CASLDGSYNEQFF
TRBV10-2,TRBJ1-6,.,.,TGCGCCAGCAGTGAGGGGGGAAGCAATTCACCCCTCCACTTT,CASSEGGSNSPLHF
TRBV7-9,TRBJ1-2,.,.,TGTGCCAGTTCAGCGGGGGCAGAGGGCTACACCTTC,CASSAGAEGYTF
TRBV24-1,TRBJ2-3,once,.,TGTGCCACCAGTCCGCGAGGATCTACTTTCACAGATACGCAGTATTTT,CATSPRGSTFTDTQYF
TRBV5-6,TRBJ2-1,.,TRBD1,TGTGCCAGCAGCTCTGACAGGGAGAATAGGCACAATGAGCAGTTCTTC,CASSSDRENRHNEQFF
TRBV5-1,TRBJ2-7,.,.,TGCGCCAGCAGCTTGGGGGGGGACATCCCTAGGCAGTACTTC,CASSLGGDIPRQYF
TRBV20-1,TRBJ2-1,.,TRBD1,TGCAGTGCTAGAGATAGAGACAGGGTCAGGTACAATGAGCAGTTCTTC,CSARDRDRVRYNEQFF
TRBV28,TRBJ2-7,once,TRBD2,TGTGCCAGCAGTTCACCCCTAGCGGGAGGTGGCTACGAGCAGTACTTC,CASSSPLAGGGYEQYF
TRBV6-5,TRBJ1-2,.,.,TGTGCCAGCAGTTACTCGGGGGGGCAACCTAGGGGCTACACCTTC,CASSYSGGQPRGYTF
TRBV7-9,TRBJ2-2,few,.,TGTGCCAGCAGCTTAGTTCAAGGACCCGGGGAGCTGTTTTTT,CASSLVQGPGELFF
TRBV7-9,TRBJ2-7,.,.,TGTGCCAGCAGCTTCAGCACGTTCAGCTCCTACAATGAGCAGTACTTC,CASSFSTFSSYNEQYF
TRBV20-1,TRBJ2-1,.,TRBD2,TGCAGTGCTAGATCCAGCGGGGGTTCCTACAATGAGCAGTTCTTC,CSARSSGGSYNEQFF
TRBV6-1,TRBJ2-1,.,TRBD1,TGTGCCAGCAGTGGCCGGGACAGCCCTTACAATGAGCAGTTCTTC,CASSGRDSPYNEQFF
TRBV29-1,TRBJ1-1,.,.,TGCAGCGTTGAAGATACAGGGATGAACACTGAAGCTTTCTTT,CSVEDTGMNTEAFF
TRBV18,TRBJ2-7,few,TRBD1,TGTGCCAGCTCACTCAGACAGGGGCACGAGCAGTACTTC,CASSLRQGHEQYF
TRBV27,TRBJ1-2,few,TRBD1,TGTGCCAGCAGCATTCAGGGGGTGGGCTATGGCTACACCTTC,CASSIQGVGYGYTF
TRBV5-1,TRBJ2-7,.,.,TGCGCCAGCGGCTTGGGGAATGGGCGGACCTACGAGCAGTACTTC,CASGLGNGRTYEQYF
TRBV20-1,TRBJ1-1,.,.,TGCAGTGCTAGAGGGGGGGGAGCGGTGGGTGAAGCTTTCTTT,CSARGGGAVGEAFF
TRBV13,TRBJ2-1,.,TRBD2,TGTGCCAGCAGCACCCGGGACTATAATGGTCTCGATGAGCAGTTCTTC,CASSTRDYNGLDEQFF
TRBV6-2/TRBV6-3,TRBJ1-1,.,.,TGTGCCAGCAGTTACAAATTTGGTACCGGGGGCACTGAAGCTTTCTTT,CASSYKFGTGGTEAFF
TRBV12-3/TRBV12-4,TRBJ2-1,.,.,TGTGCCAGCAGTTCGAACTACAACAATGAGCAGTTCTTC,CASSSNYNNEQFF
TRBV7-2,TRBJ2-7,many,.,TGTGCCAGCAGCTTAGTGCCCGTCTACGAGCAGTACTTC,CASSLVPVYEQYF
TRBV20-1,TRBJ1-1,.,TRBD1,TGCAGTGCTAGTTCGGGACAGCTGAACACTGAAGCTTTCTTT,CSASSGQLNTEAFF